These 24 T cell receptor beta chains originate from one sample sequenced in a study of glioma-infiltrating T cells. Using RNA template, CDR3s of TCR alpha and beta were amplified with iRepertoire arm-PCR. TCRdb re-analysed the multiplex PCR reads in MiXCR, keeping a single row per CDR3 protein. The table includes some 180,000 distinct CDR3 sequences, 30% to 40% detected once. Sequencing was done on a sample of glioma tissue, nonneoplastic brain tissue, or PBMCs (not recorded which). Source of these receptors: a human donor with low-grade glioma or glioblastoma, undergoing nonglioma brain surgery, or in good health (not recorded which).

This clonotype was counted many times. J is TRBJ2-1 and V is TRBV6-2 or TRBV6-3; D assignment may be TRBD1 or TRBD2 (5 bases each). The V gene lost 0 bases and the J gene lost 5 bases, with 11 bases spanning the gap. This CDR3 has 15 amino acids. The germline gives CDR1 MNHEY, CDR2 SVGEGT. CDR3 region: CASSYSGTHNNEQFF. The CDR3 region has the DNA TGTGCCAGCAGTTACTCAGGGACGCACAACAATGAGCAGTTCTTC.

The V gene is TRBV2, the J gene TRBJ2-4; 9 bases map to TRBD2. The CDR3 extends over 17 amino acids. J lost 0 bases, V lost 6 bases, and 9 bases had no gene match. Germline V CDR1 and CDR2: SNHLY, FYNNEI. The CDR3 coding sequence is TGTGCCAGCAGGCCGGAGGAGACTAGCGGAGCCAAAAACATTCAGTACTTC. Translated, it gives CASRPEETSGAKNIQYF.

This clonotype was found many times. V gene TRBV19 combines with J gene TRBJ1-1; a possible D gene is TRBD1 (5 bases). Germline-derived CDR1 and CDR2 are LNHDA and SQIVND (reference sequence). This CDR3 is 16 amino acids long. V gave up 10 bases and J gave up 5 bases, with 26 bases separating them. The CDR3 bases are TGTGCCACTCACACTACTCAACTGGGGGAAGAGACTGAAGCTTTCTTT. It is translated as CATHTTQLGEETEAFF.

This clonotype was seen repeatedly, ten times or more. CDR3 protein: CASSSGQAVWKLFF. CDR3 nucleotides: TGTGCCAGCAGTTCCGGACAGGCCGTTTGGAAACTGTTTTTT. This chain links TRBV28 with TRBJ1-4; 7 nucleotides align to TRBD1. Germline CDR1 reads MDHEN; CDR2 reads SYDVKM. This CDR3 is built from 14 residues. Trimming took 4 bases from V and 11 from J; bases not matched to a gene: 10.

This clonotype was detected ten times or more. The genes are TRBV20-1 and TRBJ1-2; no clear D. CDR3 length equals 13 residues. Looked up from germline, CDR1 is DFQATT and CDR2 is SNEGSKA (reference sequence). V was trimmed by 6 bases and J by 1 base, leaving 12 bases between them. CDR3 residues: CSAPTPDNYGYTF. As DNA, the CDR3 is TGCAGTGCCCCGACGCCCGATAACTATGGCTACACCTTC.

The chain employs TRBV3-1 and TRBJ1-2; TRBD1 aligns across 7 bases. This CDR3 region has 14 residues. In germline, CDR1 is LGHDT, CDR2 YNNKEL (reference sequence). The trim removed 6 bases at V and 2 bases at J, leaving 6 bases unmatched. CDR3 protein: CASSKTGTNYGYTF. The CDR3 DNA follows: TGTGCCAGCAGTAAGACAGGGACGAACTATGGCTACACCTTC.

This clonotype came up a few times. The rearrangement links TRBV5-1 to TRBJ2-7, with 7 bases lining up with TRBD1. J lost 5 bases, V lost 4 bases, and 9 bases had no gene match. Germline CDR1 reads SGHRS; CDR2 reads YFSETQ. The CDR3 sequence is 14 residues long. In nucleotides, the CDR3 is TGCGCCAGCAGCATACAACAGGGGCCAGACGAGCAGTACTTC. This sequence encodes CASSIQQGPDEQYF.

Turning to this clonotype: Mismatch with germline at one junction end may stem from a read error. This chain connects TRBV6-1 to TRBJ2-3; no definite D call. Germline CDR1 is MNHNS and CDR2 is SASEGT. The CDR3 contains 12 residues. The CDR3 region is CASSDFTDTQYF. DNA of the CDR3: TGTGCCAGTAGTGACTTCACAGATACGCAGTATTTT.

This clonotype was observed a single time. The chain links TRBV4-1 to TRBJ1-1; D is undetermined. The CDR3 length is 15 residues. Trimming removed 0 bases at V and 0 bases at J, with 8 bases between. Germline loops: CDR1 MGHRA, CDR2 YSYEKL. CDR3 sequence reads: CASSQEEAVNTEAFF. The CDR3 DNA is TGCGCCAGCAGCCAAGAGGAAGCAGTGAACACTGAAGCTTTCTTT.

This clonotype showed up many times. The chain has TRBV2 and TRBJ2-3, with no clear D. Looked up from germline, CDR1 is SNHLY and CDR2 is FYNNEI. The CDR3 consists of 11 residues. V shed 7 bases and J shed 5 bases, with 7 bases lying between them. Written as DNA, the CDR3 is TGTGCCAGCACCCAAGTAGATACGCAGTATTTT. Translation gives CASTQVDTQYF.

The V call is TRBV5-1, the J call TRBJ1-2; 12 bases are a match to TRBD1. The CDR3 extends over 15 amino acids. V lost 3 bases, J lost 2 bases, and 2 bases stayed unmatched. Germline CDR1 and CDR2: SGHRS and YFSETQ. The CDR3 DNA reads as TGCGCCAGCAGCTCCGGGACAGGGGGCAACTATGGCTACACCTTC. Protein sequence: CASSSGTGGNYGYTF. Looking up the rest from reference TRBV5-1 and TRBJ1-2 gives the full variable domain: KAGVTQTPRYLIKTRGQQVTLSCSPISGHRSVSWYQQTPGQGLQFLFEYFSETQRNKGNFPGRFSGRQFSNSRSEMNVSTLELGDSALYLCASSSGTGGNYGYTFGSGTRLTVV.

The chain employs TRBV29-1 and TRBJ2-1; 8 bases are a match to TRBD2. CDR3 length: 17 residues. Germline CDR1 SQVTM, CDR2 ANQGSEA. The trim removed 6 bases at V and 4 bases at J, leaving 17 bases unmatched. The CDR3 nucleotides are TGCAGCGTCACCCGCCCCCACCGGGAGGGCCTTTACAATGAGCAGTTCTTC. Encoded protein: CSVTRPHREGLYNEQFF.

This clonotype was counted a single time. V is TRBV6-6 and J is TRBJ1-1; 10 bases map to TRBD1. Trimming removed 1 base from V and 5 bases from J; junction bases left unmatched: 4. The CDR3 is made up of 15 amino acids. Germline V gene sequence: CDR1 MNHNY, CDR2 SVGAGI (reference sequence). Here the CDR3 reads CASSYWTGGGTEAFF. The CDR3 nucleotides are TGTGCCAGCAGTTACTGGACAGGGGGAGGGACTGAAGCTTTCTTT.

The chain links TRBV5-1 to TRBJ2-1; 12 nucleotides match TRBD2. CDR3 size: 17 residues. Germline CDR1 reads SGHRS; CDR2 reads YFSETQ. V dropped 4 bases and J dropped 5; count of bases not matched to a gene: 10. CDR3 amino acids: CASSGALGLAGHNEQFF. In DNA form, the CDR3 reads TGCGCCAGCAGCGGGGCCTTGGGACTAGCGGGCCACAATGAGCAGTTCTTC.

Comment on this clonotype: A much larger clone differs by one base, so this may be a read error. The chain has TRBV28 and TRBJ2-1, with D unclear. CDR3 length: 12 amino acids. Per germline, CDR1 MDHEN and CDR2 SYDVKM. CDR3 in amino acids: CASGLLESEQFF. CDR3 DNA: TGTGCCAGCGGTTTACTGGAAAGCGAGCAGTTCTTC.

This clonotype was recorded many times. This chain uses TRBV28 with TRBJ2-1, with 9 positions matching TRBD1. Germline CDR1 and CDR2: MDHEN and SYDVKM. V lost 7 bases, J lost 3 bases, and 10 bases stayed unmatched. The CDR3 length is 16 residues. The CDR3 DNA sequence: TGTGCCAGCATCCAAGGCCCGGGACAGGGCTACAATGAGCAGTTCTTC. This codes for CASIQGPGQGYNEQFF.

About this clonotype itself: A clone one base away is much larger, so this may be a read error. The rearrangement joins TRBV27 to TRBJ2-1; 9 nucleotides agree with TRBD1. The germline V gene encodes CDR1 MNHEY and CDR2 SMNVEV (reference sequence). V lost 3 bases, J lost 12 bases, and 12 bases stayed unmatched. The CDR3 runs to 15 residues. The CDR3 nucleotides read TGTGCCAGCAGTTTTTCGGGACAGGGTTCTTACAGGCAGTTCTTC. Translation gives CASSFSGQGSYRQFF.

The chain couples TRBV4-1 to TRBJ2-3, with no clear D. CDR1 and CDR2 from the germline V gene are MGHRA and YSYEKL. The CDR3 spans 13 residues. Trimming took 6 bases from V and 0 from J, leaving 7 bases between them. CDR3 in amino acids: CASRGSSTDTQYF. The CDR3 nucleotides are TGCGCCAGCAGGGGCTCTAGCACAGATACGCAGTATTTT.

The gene calls are TRBV6-1 and TRBJ1-1, with 8 bases that match TRBD1. V was clipped by 7 bases and J by 4 bases; unmatched bases: 5. Germline V gives CDR1 MNHNS, CDR2 SASEGT. This CDR3 has 13 residues. The CDR3 reads CASTGQGGTEAFF. CDR3 in DNA: TGTGCCAGCACAGGACAGGGCGGCACTGAAGCTTTCTTT.

This clonotype has at least ten counts. This rearrangement joins TRBV27 to TRBJ2-7; 9 nucleotides match TRBD2. The CDR3 is 15 amino acids. J gave up 4 bases and V 6 bases, and 10 bases lay outside the gene matches. CDR1 is MNHEY, CDR2 SMNVEV, per germline (reference sequence). CDR3 nucleotide sequence: TGTGCCAGCAGCCCGTGGCTAGCGGGGCCTTACGAGCAGTACTTC. Translating it yields CASSPWLAGPYEQYF.

This clonotype was seen repeatedly, ten times or more. Here the CDR3 reads CASSSGQGPYGYTF. DNA for the CDR3: TGTGCCAGCAGTTCGGGACAGGGACCCTATGGCTACACCTTC. The chain employs TRBV6-2 or TRBV6-3 and TRBJ1-2, with 9 bases aligning to TRBD1. Germline V gives CDR1 MNHEY, CDR2 SVGEGT. CDR3 length: 14 amino acids. Germline trimming cut 4 bases from V and 4 bases from J; bases unmatched to any gene: 4.

This clonotype was seen repeatedly, ten times or more. The chain recombines TRBV3-1 with TRBJ2-5; 11 nucleotides align to TRBD2. This CDR3 is 17 amino acids long. Germline V gives CDR1 LGHDT, CDR2 YNNKEL (reference sequence). V dropped 4 bases and J dropped 1; count of bases not matched to a gene: 8. The CDR3 nucleotides read TGTGCCAGCAGCCTAGGGACTAGCGGATACTTCCAAGAGACCCAGTACTTC. Translating it yields CASSLGTSGYFQETQYF.

This clonotype showed up many times. The chain uses TRBV29-1 and TRBJ2-3; tentative D call: TRBD1 (7 bases). Germline CDR1 reads SQVTM; CDR2 reads ANQGSEA. V lost 8 bases to trimming and J lost 0 bases, with 18 bases between them. This CDR3 region has 15 residues. In nucleotides, the CDR3 is TGCAGCTCGGTCCAGGGGGGAGTGAGCACAGATACGCAGTATTTT. Translated: CSSVQGGVSTDTQYF.

This clonotype has at least ten counts. V is TRBV20-1 and J is TRBJ2-1; possibly TRBD1 for D (6 bases). This CDR3 comprises 14 residues. The germline V gene encodes CDR1 DFQATT and CDR2 SNEGSKA (reference sequence). The ends were cut back, 6 bases at V and 0 bases at J, with 12 bases in the middle. As DNA, the CDR3 is TGCAGTGCACTGCCGGGACACTCCTACAATGAGCAGTTCTTC. It specifies CSALPGHSYNEQFF.